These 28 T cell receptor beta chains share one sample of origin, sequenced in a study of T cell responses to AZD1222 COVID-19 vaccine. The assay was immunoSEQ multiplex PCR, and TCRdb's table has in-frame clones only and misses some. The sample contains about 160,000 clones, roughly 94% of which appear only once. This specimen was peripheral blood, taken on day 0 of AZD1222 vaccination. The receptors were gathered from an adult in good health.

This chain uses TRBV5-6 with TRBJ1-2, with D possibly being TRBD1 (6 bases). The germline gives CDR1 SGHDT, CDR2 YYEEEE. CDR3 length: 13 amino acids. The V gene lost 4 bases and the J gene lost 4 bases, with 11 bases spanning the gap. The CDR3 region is CASSPGQIYGYTF. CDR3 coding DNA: TGTGCCAGCAGCCCCGGACAGATCTATGGCTACACCTTC.

The CDR3 DNA reads TGTGCCAGCAGTGAAGAATCGGGGTTTCGCACTGAAGCTTTCTTT. Protein sequence: CASSEESGFRTEAFF. The chain joins TRBV2 to TRBJ1-1; D gene uncertain. The ends were cut back, 1 base at V and 4 bases at J, with 13 bases in the middle. The germline CDR1 and CDR2 sequences are SNHLY and FYNNEI. The CDR3 sequence is 15 residues long.

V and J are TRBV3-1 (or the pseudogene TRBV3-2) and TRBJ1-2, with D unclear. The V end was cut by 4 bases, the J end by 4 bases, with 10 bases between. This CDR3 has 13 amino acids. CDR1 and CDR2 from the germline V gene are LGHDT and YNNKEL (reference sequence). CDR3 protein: CASSLVPLYGYTF. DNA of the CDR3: TGTGCCAGCAGCCTAGTTCCCCTCTATGGCTACACCTTC.

CDR3 nucleotides: TGTGCCAGCTCACCGACTAGCCGGTGGGAGACCCAGTACTTC. Translating it yields CASSPTSRWETQYF. The chain is built from TRBV18 and TRBJ2-5, with 7 bases identical to TRBD2. From germline, CDR1 is KGHSH and CDR2 LQKENI. CDR3 length: 14 residues. V shed 3 bases, J shed 5 bases, and the junction held 6 bases outside the gene matches.

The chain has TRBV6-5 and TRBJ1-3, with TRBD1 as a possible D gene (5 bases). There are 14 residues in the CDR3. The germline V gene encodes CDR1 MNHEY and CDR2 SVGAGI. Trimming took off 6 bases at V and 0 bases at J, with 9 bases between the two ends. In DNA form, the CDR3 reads TGTGCCAGCAGCGGGGGGGTCTCTGGAAACACCATATATTTT. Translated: CASSGGVSGNTIYF.

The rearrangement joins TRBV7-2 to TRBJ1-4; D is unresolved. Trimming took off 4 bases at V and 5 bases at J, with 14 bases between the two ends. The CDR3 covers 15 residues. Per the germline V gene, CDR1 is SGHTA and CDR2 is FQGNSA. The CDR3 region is CASSSWGSGNEKLFF. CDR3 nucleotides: TGTGCCAGCAGCTCGTGGGGTAGTGGGAATGAAAAACTGTTTTTT. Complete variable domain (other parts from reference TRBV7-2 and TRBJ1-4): GAGVSQSPSNKVTEKGKDVELRCDPISGHTALYWYRQSLGQGLEFLIYFQGNSAPDKSGLPSDRFSAERTGGSVSTLTIQRTQQEDSAVYLCASSSWGSGNEKLFFGSGTQLSVL.

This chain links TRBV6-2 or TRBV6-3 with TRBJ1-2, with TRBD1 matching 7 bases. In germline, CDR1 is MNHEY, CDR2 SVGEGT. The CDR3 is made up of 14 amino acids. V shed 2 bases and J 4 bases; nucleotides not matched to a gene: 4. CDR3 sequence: CASSYRGLGYGYTF. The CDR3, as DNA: TGTGCCAGCAGTTACAGGGGGCTCGGCTATGGCTACACCTTC.

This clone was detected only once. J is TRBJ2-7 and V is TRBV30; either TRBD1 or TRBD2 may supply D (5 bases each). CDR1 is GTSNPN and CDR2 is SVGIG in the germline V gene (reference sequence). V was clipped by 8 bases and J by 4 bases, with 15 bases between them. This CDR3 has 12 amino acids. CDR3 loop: CAGTGPRYEQYV. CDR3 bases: TGTGCCGGGACGGGCCCCAGGTACGAGCAGTACGTC.

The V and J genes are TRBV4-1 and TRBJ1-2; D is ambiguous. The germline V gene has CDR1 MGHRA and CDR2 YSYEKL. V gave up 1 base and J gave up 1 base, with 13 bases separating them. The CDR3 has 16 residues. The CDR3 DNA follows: TGCGCCAGCAGCCAAGGCCCCGATAATCTTAACTATGGCTACACCTTC. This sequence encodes CASSQGPDNLNYGYTF.

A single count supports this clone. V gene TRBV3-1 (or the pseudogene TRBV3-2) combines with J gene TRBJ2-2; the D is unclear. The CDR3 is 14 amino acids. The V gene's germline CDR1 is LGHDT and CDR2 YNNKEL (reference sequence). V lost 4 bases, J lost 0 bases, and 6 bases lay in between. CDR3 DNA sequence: TGTGCCAGCAGCCGCAGTGCGAACACCGGGGAGCTGTTTTTT. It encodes CASSRSANTGELFF.

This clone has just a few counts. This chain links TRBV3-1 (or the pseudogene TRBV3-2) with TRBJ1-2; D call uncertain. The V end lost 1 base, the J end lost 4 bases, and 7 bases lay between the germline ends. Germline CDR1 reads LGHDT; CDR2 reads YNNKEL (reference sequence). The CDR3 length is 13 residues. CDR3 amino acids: CASSQGGPYGYTF. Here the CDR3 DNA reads TGTGCCAGCAGCCAAGGAGGGCCCTATGGCTACACCTTC.

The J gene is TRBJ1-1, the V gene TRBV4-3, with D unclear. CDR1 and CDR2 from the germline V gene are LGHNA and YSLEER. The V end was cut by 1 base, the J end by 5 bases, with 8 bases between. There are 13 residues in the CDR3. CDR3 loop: CASSQGVGTEAFF. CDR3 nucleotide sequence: TGCGCCAGCAGCCAAGGGGTTGGGACTGAAGCTTTCTTT.

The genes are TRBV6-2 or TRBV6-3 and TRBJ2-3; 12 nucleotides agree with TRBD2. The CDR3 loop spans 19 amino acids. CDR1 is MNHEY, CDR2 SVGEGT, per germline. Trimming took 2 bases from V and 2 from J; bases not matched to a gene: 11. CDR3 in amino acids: CASSYGSSGRAVYTDTQYF. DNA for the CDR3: TGTGCCAGCAGTTACGGATCTAGCGGGAGGGCCGTTTACACAGATACGCAGTATTTT.

CDR3 region: CASSSQRGGLADTQYF. For the CDR3, the DNA is TGTGCCAGCTCATCCCAACGGGGGGGCCTTGCAGATACGCAGTATTTT. This sequence joins TRBV18 and TRBJ2-3, with TRBD2 matching over 8 bases. V shed 5 bases, J shed 4 bases, and the junction held 11 bases outside the gene matches. In germline, CDR1 is KGHSH, CDR2 LQKENI. The CDR3 extends over 16 amino acids.

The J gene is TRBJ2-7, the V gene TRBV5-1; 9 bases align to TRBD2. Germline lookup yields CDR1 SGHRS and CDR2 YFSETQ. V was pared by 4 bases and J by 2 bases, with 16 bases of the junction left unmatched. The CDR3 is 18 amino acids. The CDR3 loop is CASSQHRIAGAPTYEQYV. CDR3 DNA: TGCGCCAGCAGCCAACATAGAATAGCGGGAGCCCCCACCTACGAGCAGTACGTC.

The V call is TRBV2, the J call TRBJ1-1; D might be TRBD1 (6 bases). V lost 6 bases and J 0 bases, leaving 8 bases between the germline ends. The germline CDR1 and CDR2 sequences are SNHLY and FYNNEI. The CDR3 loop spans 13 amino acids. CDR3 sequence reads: CASSTGMNTEAFF. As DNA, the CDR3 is TGTGCCAGCAGCACAGGGATGAACACTGAAGCTTTCTTT.

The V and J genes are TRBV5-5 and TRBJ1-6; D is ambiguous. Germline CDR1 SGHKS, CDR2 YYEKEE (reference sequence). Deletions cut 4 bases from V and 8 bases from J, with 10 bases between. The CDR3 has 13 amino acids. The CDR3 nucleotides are TGTGCCAGCAGCCAATCAGGAGATTCACCCCTCCACTTT. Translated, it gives CASSQSGDSPLHF.

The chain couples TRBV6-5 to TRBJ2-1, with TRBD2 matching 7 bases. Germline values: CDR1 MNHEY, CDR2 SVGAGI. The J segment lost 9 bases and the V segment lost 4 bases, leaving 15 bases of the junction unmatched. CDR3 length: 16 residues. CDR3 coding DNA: TGTGCCAGCAGTTCGAGCTCGGCGGGAGTAAATACTGAGCAGTTCTTC. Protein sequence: CASSSSSAGVNTEQFF.

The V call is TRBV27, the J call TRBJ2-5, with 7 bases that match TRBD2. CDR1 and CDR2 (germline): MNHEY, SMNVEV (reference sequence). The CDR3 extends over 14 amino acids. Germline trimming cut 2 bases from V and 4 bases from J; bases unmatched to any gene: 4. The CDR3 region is CASSLTTGGETQYF. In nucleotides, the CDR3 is TGTGCCAGCAGTTTAACGACGGGAGGAGAGACCCAGTACTTC.

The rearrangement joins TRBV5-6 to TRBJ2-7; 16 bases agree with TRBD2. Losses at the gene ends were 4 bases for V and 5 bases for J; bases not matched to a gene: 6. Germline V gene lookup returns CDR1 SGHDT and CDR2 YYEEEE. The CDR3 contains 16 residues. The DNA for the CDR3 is TGTGCCAGCAGCCCGGGACTAGCGGGAGGGCCCGACGAGCAGTACGTC. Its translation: CASSPGLAGGPDEQYV.

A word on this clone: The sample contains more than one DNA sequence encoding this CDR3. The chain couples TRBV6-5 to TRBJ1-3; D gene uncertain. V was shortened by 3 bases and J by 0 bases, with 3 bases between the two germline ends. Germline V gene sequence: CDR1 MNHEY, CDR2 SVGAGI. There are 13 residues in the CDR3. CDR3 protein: CASSYNSGNTIYF. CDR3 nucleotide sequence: TGTGCCAGCAGTTATAACTCTGGAAACACCATATATTTT.

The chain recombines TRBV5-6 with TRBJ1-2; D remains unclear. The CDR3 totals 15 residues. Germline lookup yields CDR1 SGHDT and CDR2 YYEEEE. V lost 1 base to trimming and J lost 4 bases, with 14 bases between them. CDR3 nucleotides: TGTGCCAGCAGCTTGTATAGTAGGGCGGGCTATGGCTACACCTTC. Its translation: CASSLYSRAGYGYTF.

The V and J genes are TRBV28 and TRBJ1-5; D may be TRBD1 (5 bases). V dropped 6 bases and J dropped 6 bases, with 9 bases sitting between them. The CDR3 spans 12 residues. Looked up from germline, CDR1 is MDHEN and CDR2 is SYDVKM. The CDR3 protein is CASSGGGQPQHF. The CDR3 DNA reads TGTGCCAGCAGCGGGGGGGGTCAGCCCCAGCATTTT. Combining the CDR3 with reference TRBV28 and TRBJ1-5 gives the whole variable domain DVKVTQSSRYLVKRTGEKVFLECVQDMDHENMFWYRQDPGLGLRLIYFSYDVKMKEKGDIPEGYSVSREKKERFSLILESASTNQTSMYLCASSGGGQPQHFGDGTRLSIL.

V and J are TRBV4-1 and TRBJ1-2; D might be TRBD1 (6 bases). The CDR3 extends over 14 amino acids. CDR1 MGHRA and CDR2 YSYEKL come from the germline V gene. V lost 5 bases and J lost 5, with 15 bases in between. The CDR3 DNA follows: TGCGCCAGCAGCTCCGTACAGGGAAGTTATGGCTACACCTTC. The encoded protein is CASSSVQGSYGYTF.

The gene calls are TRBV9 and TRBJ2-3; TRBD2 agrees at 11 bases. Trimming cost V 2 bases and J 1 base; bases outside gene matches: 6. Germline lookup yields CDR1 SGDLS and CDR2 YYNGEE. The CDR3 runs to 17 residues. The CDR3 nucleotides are TGTGCCAGCAGCGTCCCAAGGGGACTAGCGGGCACAGATACGCAGTATTTT. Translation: CASSVPRGLAGTDTQYF.

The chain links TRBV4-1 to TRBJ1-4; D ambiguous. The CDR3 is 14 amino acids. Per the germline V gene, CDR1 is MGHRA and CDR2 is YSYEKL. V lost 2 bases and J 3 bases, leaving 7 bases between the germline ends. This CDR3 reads CASSQHAANEKLFF. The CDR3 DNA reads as TGCGCCAGCAGCCAACATGCGGCTAATGAAAAACTGTTTTTT.

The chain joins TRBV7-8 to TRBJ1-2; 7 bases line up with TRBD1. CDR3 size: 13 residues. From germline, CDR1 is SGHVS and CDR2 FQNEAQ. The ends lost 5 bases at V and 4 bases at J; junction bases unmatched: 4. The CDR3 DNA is TGTGCCAGCAGCCGGGACAGAAGCTATGGCTACACCTTC. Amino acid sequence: CASSRDRSYGYTF.

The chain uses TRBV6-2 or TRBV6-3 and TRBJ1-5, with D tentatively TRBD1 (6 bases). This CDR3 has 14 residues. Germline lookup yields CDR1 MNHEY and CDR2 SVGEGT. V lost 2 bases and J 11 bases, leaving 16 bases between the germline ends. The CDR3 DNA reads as TGTGCCAGCAGTTACCAGGGGCCCCAAGGGGCCCAGCATTTT. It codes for CASSYQGPQGAQHF.